The T cell receptor beta chain described here comes from a study of T cell changes during pregnancy in multiple sclerosis. This CDR3 is built from 15 residues. J was trimmed by 3 bases and V by 3 bases; bases with no gene match: 2. The V gene's germline CDR1 is SGDLS and CDR2 YYNGEE. Profiling relied on immunoSEQ multiplex PCR, and the TCRdb table lists in-frame clones only, not all of them. This sample has 35,000 to 50,000 clones, with 75% to 95% found just once. The V gene is TRBV9, the J gene TRBJ2-2, with TRBD2 matching over 10 bases. The receptor comes from a female donor in good health, enrolled as a control in a pregnancy study. The material sequenced was CD4+ T cells from peripheral blood mononuclear cells, taken after pregnancy. CDR3 DNA sequence: TGTGCCAGCAGCGGTAGCGGGAGGTACACCGGGGAGCTGTTTTTT. This codes for CASSGSGRYTGELFF.